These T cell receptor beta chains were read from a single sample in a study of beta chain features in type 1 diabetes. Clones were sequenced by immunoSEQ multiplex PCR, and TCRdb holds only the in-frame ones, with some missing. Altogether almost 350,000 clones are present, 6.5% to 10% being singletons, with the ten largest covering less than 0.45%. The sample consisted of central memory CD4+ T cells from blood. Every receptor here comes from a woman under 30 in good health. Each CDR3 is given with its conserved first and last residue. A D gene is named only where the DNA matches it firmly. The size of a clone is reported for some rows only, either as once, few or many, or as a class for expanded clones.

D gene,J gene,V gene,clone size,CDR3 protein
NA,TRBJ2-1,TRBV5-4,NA,CASSSSSAGRGDEQFF
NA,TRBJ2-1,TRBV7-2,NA,CASSLLDSNEQFF
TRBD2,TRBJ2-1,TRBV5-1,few,CASSLMAGGRGEQFF
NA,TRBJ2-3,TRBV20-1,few,CSAGVDTQYF
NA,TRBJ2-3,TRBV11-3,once,CASSLDGKRTDTQYF
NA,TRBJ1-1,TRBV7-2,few,CASSLAGQYTEAFF
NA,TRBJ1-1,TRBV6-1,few,CASSTWEEAFF
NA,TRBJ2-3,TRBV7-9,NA,CASSLYFGGGDTQYF
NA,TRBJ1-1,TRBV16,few,CASSQSDQKAFF
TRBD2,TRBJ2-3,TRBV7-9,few,CASSLGLAGSTDTQYF
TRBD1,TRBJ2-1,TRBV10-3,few,CAIRGQFNEQFF
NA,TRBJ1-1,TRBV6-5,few,CASSVLGNTEAFF
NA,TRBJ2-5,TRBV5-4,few,CASSPSPVYQETQYF
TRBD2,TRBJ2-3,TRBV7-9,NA,CASKGLGNTDTQYF
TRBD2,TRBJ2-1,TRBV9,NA,CASSVRSGSSYNEQFF
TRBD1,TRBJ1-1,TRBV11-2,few,CASSSRDSIGSEAFF
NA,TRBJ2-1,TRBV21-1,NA,CASSNKRESYNEQFF
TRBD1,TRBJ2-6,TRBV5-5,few,CASSLAAQGAPGANVLTF
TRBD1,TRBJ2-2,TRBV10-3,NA,CAISPPGQGTGELFF
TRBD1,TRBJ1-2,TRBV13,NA,CASSAHAKRTGAFGYTF
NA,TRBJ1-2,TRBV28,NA,CASSSPGPGGYTF
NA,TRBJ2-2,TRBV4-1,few,CASSQVPSAAGELFF